The 5 T cell receptor beta chains below all came from one sample that was sequenced in a study of blood T cell repertoires in COVID-19. Sequencing used immunoSEQ multiplex PCR; TCRdb keeps in-frame clones, though not all of them. Here the sample spans about 220,000 clones, about four fifths being singletons. The sequencing sample was made of PBMCs or T cells enriched from blood (not recorded which). The source is a middle-aged woman with acute COVID-19.

The chain joins TRBV5-1 to TRBJ1-2; 9 bases are shared with TRBD1. V was clipped by 4 bases and J by 4 bases; unmatched bases: 5. Per germline, CDR1 SGHRS and CDR2 YFSETQ. This CDR3 has 14 residues. For the CDR3, the DNA is TGCGCCAGCAGCGGAGGACAGGGGCCCTATGGCTACACCTTC. It yields the protein CASSGGQGPYGYTF.

V and J are TRBV18 and TRBJ1-2, with D hard to call. The V end lost 3 bases, the J end lost 4 bases, and 9 bases lay between the germline ends. Per the germline V gene, CDR1 is KGHSH and CDR2 is LQKENI. The CDR3 runs to 13 residues. CDR3 nucleotides: TGTGCCAGCTCACCGGTACCTACCTATGGCTACACCTTC. As protein: CASSPVPTYGYTF.

This sequence joins TRBV5-1 and TRBJ2-3, with TRBD2 matching over 8 bases. The CDR3 runs to 16 residues. Germline V CDR1 and CDR2: SGHRS, YFSETQ. The V segment lost 0 bases and the J segment 5 bases; nucleotides outside the gene matches: 8. The CDR3 reads CASSLAGGGLKDTQYF. The CDR3 bases are TGCGCCAGCAGCTTGGCCGGCGGGGGGCTGAAAGATACGCAGTATTTT.

The rearrangement joins TRBV7-3 to TRBJ2-5, with D perhaps matching TRBD1 (6 bases). Looked up from germline, CDR1 is SGHTA and CDR2 is FQGTGA. This CDR3 has 15 amino acids. Trimming shortened V by 2 bases and J by 5 bases, and 15 bases separated the two germline ends. CDR3 nucleotide sequence: TGTGCCAGCAGCTTAGCACCAGGGGAAATGGAGACCCAGTACTTC. Protein sequence: CASSLAPGEMETQYF.

This chain joins TRBV11-1 and TRBJ2-5; D is possibly TRBD2 (6 bases). Germline-derived CDR1 and CDR2 are SGHAT and FQDESV (reference sequence). V lost 4 bases and J lost 5, with 8 bases in between. This CDR3 region has 12 residues. CDR3 nucleotides: TGTGCCAGCAGCTCCAGCGGGGAGACCCAGTACTTC. Its protein product is CASSSSGETQYF.